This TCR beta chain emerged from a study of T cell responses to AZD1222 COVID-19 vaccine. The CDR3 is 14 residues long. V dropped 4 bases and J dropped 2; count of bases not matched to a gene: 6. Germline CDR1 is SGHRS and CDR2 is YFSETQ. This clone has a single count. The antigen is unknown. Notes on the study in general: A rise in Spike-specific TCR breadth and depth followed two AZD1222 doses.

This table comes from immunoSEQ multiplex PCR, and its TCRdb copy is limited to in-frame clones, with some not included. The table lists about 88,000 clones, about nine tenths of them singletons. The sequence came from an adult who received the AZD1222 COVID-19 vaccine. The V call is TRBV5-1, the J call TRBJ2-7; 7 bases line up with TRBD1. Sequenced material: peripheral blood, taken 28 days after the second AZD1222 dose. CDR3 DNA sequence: TGCGCCAGCAGCACCCGAGACAGGGCCTACGAGCAGTACTTC. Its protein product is CASSTRDRAYEQYF.